Shown below are 28 T cell receptor beta chains from a single sample sequenced in a study of T cells in tumors after PD-1 blockade. Some clones are missing from TCRdb's copy, which holds only in-frame ones; the method was immunoSEQ multiplex PCR. The data contain 9,000 to 15,000 clones, approximately 63% of them singletons. Sequenced here: tumor tissue, sampled before anti-PD-1 treatment. Receptors were obtained from a human donor with basal cell carcinoma.

Comments on this clone: An end of the junction differs from the germline gene, which may be a read error. The chain recombines TRBV4-3 with TRBJ2-1; perhaps TRBD2 as D (6 bases). Germline V gene lookup returns CDR1 LGHNA and CDR2 YSLEER. The CDR3 is 14 residues long. The CDR3 spells CASSQDQDYHEQFF. CDR3 coding DNA: TGCGCCAGCAGCCAAGATCAGGACTACCATGAGCAGTTCTTC.

Regarding this clone: This sample also contains other DNA sequences that code for the same CDR3. The chain carries TRBV24-1 and TRBJ1-1; the D gene is possibly TRBD1 (5 bases). Germline values: CDR1 KGHDR, CDR2 SFDVKD. The V end lost 5 bases, the J end lost 4 bases, and 13 bases lay between the germline ends. The CDR3 length is 14 residues. The CDR3 bases are TGTGCCACCAGTGGGGGGGTCGGGGGCACTGAAGCTTTCTTT. It yields the protein CATSGGVGGTEAFF.

The J gene is TRBJ2-7, the V gene TRBV10-3; D not certain. The CDR3 has 14 amino acids. The V gene's germline CDR1 is ENHRY and CDR2 SYGVKD. V lost 4 bases and J lost 6, with 16 bases in between. The DNA for the CDR3 is TGTGCCATCAGTGCAAGTAGGGAAAGGGTCGAGCAGTACTTC. Amino acid sequence: CAISASRERVEQYF.

The chain is built from TRBV9 and TRBJ2-1; no reliable D call. The CDR3 runs 15 residues. Trimming stripped 3 bases from V and 1 base from J, with 11 bases between. CDR1 and CDR2 from the germline V gene are SGDLS and YYNGEE. For the CDR3, the DNA is TGTGCCAGCAGCGCTCCGCCAGGATCCTACAATGAGCAGTTCTTC. The encoded protein is CASSAPPGSYNEQFF.

This clone is categorized as medium-sized (0.01 to 0.1%). J is TRBJ2-2 and V is TRBV14, with D uncertain. CDR3 length: 13 amino acids. Germline V lookup: CDR1 SGHDN, CDR2 FVKESK. Trimming took 4 bases from V and 2 from J, leaving 5 bases between them. In nucleotides, the CDR3 is TGTGCCAGCAGCCCACTTAACACCGGGGAGCTGTTTTTT. This translates into CASSPLNTGELFF.

The V call is TRBV6-1, the J call TRBJ2-7; D remains ambiguous. Trimming took 2 bases from V and 2 from J, leaving 7 bases between them. CDR1 and CDR2 from the germline V gene are MNHNS and SASEGT. CDR3 length: 13 amino acids. CDR3 sequence reads: CASSETTAYEQYF. CDR3 bases: TGTGCCAGCAGTGAAACGACCGCCTACGAGCAGTACTTC.

This clone has only one observation. The J gene is TRBJ2-7, the V gene TRBV27, with D possibly matching TRBD2 (5 bases). V was cut by 2 bases and J by 2 bases, with 13 bases left in between. Germline CDR1 reads MNHEY; CDR2 reads SMNVEV (reference sequence). This CDR3 is built from 15 residues. The CDR3 loop is CASSLRSGKTYEQYF. DNA of the CDR3: TGTGCCAGCAGTTTACGGTCGGGAAAGACCTACGAGCAGTACTTC.

V usage is TRBV14 and J usage is TRBJ2-5, with D unresolved. Trimming removed 2 bases from V and 4 bases from J, with 14 bases in between. Germline-derived CDR1 and CDR2 are SGHDN and FVKESK. The CDR3 covers 15 residues. CDR3: CASSQNGRPPETQYF. CDR3 nucleotides: TGTGCCAGCAGCCAAAACGGGCGCCCCCCAGAGACCCAGTACTTC.

In its sample, this clone is medium-sized (0.01 to 0.1%). The chain carries TRBV2 and TRBJ1-2; the D gene is possibly TRBD1 (6 bases). V shed 7 bases and J shed 8 bases, with 23 bases lying between them. Germline CDR1 SNHLY, CDR2 FYNNEI. The CDR3 spans 15 residues. The CDR3: CASTTGGGIGYGYTF. CDR3 in DNA: TGTGCCAGCACCACAGGAGGGGGAATAGGTTACGGCTACACCTTC. Complete variable domain (other parts from reference TRBV2 and TRBJ1-2): EPEVTQTPSHQVTQMGQEVILRCVPISNHLYFYWYRQILGQKVEFLVSFYNNEISEKSEIFDDQFSVERPDGSNFTLKIRSTKLEDSAMYFCASTTGGGIGYGYTFGSGTRLTVV.

The V gene is TRBV29-1, the J gene TRBJ2-7, with TRBD2 identical over 9 bases. This CDR3 is 14 amino acids long. The germline gives CDR1 SQVTM, CDR2 ANQGSEA. J lost 1 base, V lost 7 bases, and 8 bases had no gene match. Here the CDR3 reads CSAQTSGFSYEQYF. The CDR3 DNA is TGCAGCGCACAAACTAGCGGGTTTTCCTACGAGCAGTACTTC.

A few counts support this clone. The chain employs TRBV19 and TRBJ1-2, with a possible D match to TRBD1 (5 bases). The CDR3 has 14 amino acids. V gave up 6 bases and J gave up 5 bases, with 16 bases separating them. Looked up from germline, CDR1 is LNHDA and CDR2 is SQIVND (reference sequence). This CDR3 reads CASSHRGRDYGYTF. Written as DNA, the CDR3 is TGTGCCAGTAGCCATAGGGGCAGGGATTATGGCTACACCTTC.

This clone was counted a few times. The chain carries TRBV6-6 and TRBJ1-3, with D perhaps matching TRBD1 (5 bases). The CDR3 consists of 16 residues. The ends were cut back, 4 bases at V and 2 bases at J, with 15 bases in the middle. The germline gives CDR1 MNHNY, CDR2 SVGAGI (reference sequence). The CDR3 loop is CASSFPQGPTGNTIYF. Written as DNA, the CDR3 is TGTGCCAGCAGTTTCCCCCAGGGACCGACTGGAAACACCATATATTTT.

The chain joins TRBV4-1 to TRBJ2-7; the match to TRBD2 covers 10 bases. Per the germline V gene, CDR1 is MGHRA and CDR2 is YSYEKL. The CDR3 extends over 17 amino acids. Trimming removed 9 bases from V and 4 bases from J; junction bases left unmatched: 18. CDR3 sequence: CASSEGLPSGSLYEQYF. DNA for the CDR3: TGCGCCAGTAGCGAGGGCCTCCCTAGCGGGAGCCTTTACGAGCAGTACTTC.

Worth noting for this clone: This specimen includes other DNA sequences encoding the same CDR3. The chain carries TRBV28 and TRBJ1-4; 8 positions agree with TRBD1. Trimming took 10 bases from V and 0 from J; bases not matched to a gene: 4. This CDR3 is 14 amino acids long. Germline CDR1 reads MDHEN; CDR2 reads SYDVKM. CDR3 sequence reads: CATGQGATNEKLFF. CDR3 DNA sequence: TGTGCCACCGGACAGGGAGCAACTAATGAAAAACTGTTTTTT.

This chain connects TRBV4-3 to TRBJ1-1; D unclear. The CDR3 has 13 amino acids. Germline CDR1 and CDR2: LGHNA and YSLEER. Trimming stripped 6 bases from V and 2 bases from J, with 10 bases between. In DNA form, the CDR3 reads TGCGCCAGCAGACTGACGGAAAACACTGAAGCTTTCTTT. Translated, it gives CASRLTENTEAFF.

This clone has more than one count but fewer than ten. Within the sample, other DNA sequences also encode this same CDR3. V gene TRBV7-3 combines with J gene TRBJ1-1; unclear D gene. Germline-derived CDR1 and CDR2 are SGHTA and FQGTGA. The CDR3 is made up of 13 amino acids. With 0 bases removed from V and 2 bases from J, the gap between germline ends came to 4 bases. The CDR3 loop is CASSLTSNTEAFF. CDR3 nucleotide sequence: TGTGCCAGCAGCTTAACGTCCAACACTGAAGCTTTCTTT. Supplemented by reference TRBV7-3 and TRBJ1-1, the full variable domain reads GAGVSQTPSNKVTEKGKYVELRCDPISGHTALYWYRQSLGQGPEFLIYFQGTGAADDSGLPNDRFFAVRPEGSVSTLKIQRTERGDSAVYLCASSLTSNTEAFFGQGTRLTVV.

The V and J genes are TRBV5-8 and TRBJ2-7; 7 nucleotides agree with TRBD1. Germline lookup yields CDR1 SGHTS and CDR2 YDEGEE. J was trimmed by 3 bases and V by 0 bases; bases with no gene match: 6. This CDR3 is built from 15 residues. For the CDR3, the DNA is TGTGCCAGCAGCTTGGGGTCGGGACAGAACTACGAGCAGTACTTC. This encodes CASSLGSGQNYEQYF. Filled out from reference TRBV5-8 and TRBJ2-7, the complete variable domain reads EAGVTQSPTHLIKTRGQQATLRCSPISGHTSVYWYQQALGLGLQFLLWYDEGEERNRGNFPPRFSGRQFPNYSSELNVNALELEDSALYLCASSLGSGQNYEQYFGPGTRLTVT.

The chain recombines TRBV7-2 with TRBJ1-2, with a possible D match to TRBD1 (6 bases). The V gene's germline CDR1 is SGHTA and CDR2 FQGNSA. This CDR3 has 14 residues. The V gene lost 1 base and the J gene lost 6 bases, with 12 bases spanning the gap. The chain's CDR3 is CASSLVDRSHGYTF. CDR3 sequence (DNA): TGTGCCAGCAGCTTAGTAGACAGGTCCCATGGCTACACCTTC.

The chain combines TRBV19 with TRBJ1-4, with no clear D. Trimming cost V 9 bases and J 0 bases, with 11 bases left between them. Germline CDR1 is LNHDA and CDR2 is SQIVND (reference sequence). The length of the CDR3 is 14 residues. CDR3 amino acids: CASHDGATNEKLFF. As DNA, the CDR3 is TGTGCCAGCCACGACGGGGCAACTAATGAAAAACTGTTTTTT.

The rearrangement joins TRBV19 to TRBJ1-2; the match to TRBD1 covers 10 bases. The CDR3 loop spans 13 amino acids. V shed 4 bases, J shed 6 bases, and the junction held 2 bases outside the gene matches. Germline V gene lookup returns CDR1 LNHDA and CDR2 SQIVND (reference sequence). In DNA form, the CDR3 reads TGTGCCAGTAGTACCGGGACAGGGGATGGCTACACCTTC. This sequence encodes CASSTGTGDGYTF.

V usage is TRBV7-9 and J usage is TRBJ2-2; 12 bases are shared with TRBD2. Germline V gene lookup returns CDR1 SEHNR and CDR2 FQNEAQ (reference sequence). V shed 5 bases, J shed 5 bases, and the junction held 6 bases outside the gene matches. The CDR3 covers 16 residues. The CDR3 DNA sequence: TGTGCCAGCAGCCCGTGGACTAGCGGGACAACCGGGGAGCTGTTTTTT. Translation gives CASSPWTSGTTGELFF.

The CDR3 DNA sequence: TGTGCCAGCTCACCACGAACAGAGTCTGGGGCCAACGTCCTGACTTTC. It codes for CASSPRTESGANVLTF. The chain has TRBV18 and TRBJ2-6; D is undetermined. Between the trimmed V and J ends, which lost 1 base and 1 base, there was a span of 8 bases. The CDR3 is made up of 16 amino acids. CDR1 and CDR2 (germline): KGHSH, LQKENI.

The CDR3 DNA sequence: TGTGCCAGCAGCTTAAGGTGGGGAAACTACAATGAGCAGTTCTTC. It codes for CASSLRWGNYNEQFF. The V gene is TRBV7-3, the J gene TRBJ2-1; the D is unclear. Germline assignment: CDR1 SGHTA and CDR2 FQGTGA. V was shortened by 1 base and J by 3 bases, with 10 bases between the two germline ends. This CDR3 comprises 15 residues.

This chain links TRBV5-1 with TRBJ2-1, with a possible D match to TRBD2 (6 bases). CDR1 SGHRS and CDR2 YFSETQ come from the germline V gene. V dropped 1 base and J dropped 9 bases, with 8 bases sitting between them. The CDR3 totals 12 residues. The CDR3 region has the DNA TGCGCCAGCAGCTTGAGGGGAGGTGAGCAGTTCTTC. The encoded protein is CASSLRGGEQFF.

V is TRBV29-1 and J is TRBJ2-5; 7 bases are shared with TRBD2. The CDR3 is 13 residues long. V shed 2 bases and J 3 bases; nucleotides not matched to a gene: 3. Germline V gene data show CDR1 as SQVTM and CDR2 as ANQGSEA. The CDR3 coding sequence is TGCAGCGTTGAACCTAGCGGAGAAGAGACCCAGTACTTC. It translates to CSVEPSGEETQYF.

This clone was recorded a few times. CDR3 amino acids: CASSLVTGTGELFF. DNA of the CDR3: TGTGCCAGCAGCTTAGTAACCGGCACCGGGGAGCTGTTTTTT. The rearrangement links TRBV7-6 to TRBJ2-2, with D uncertain. Trimming shortened V by 1 base and J by 4 bases, and 7 bases separated the two germline ends. The CDR3 runs to 14 residues. CDR1 SGHVS and CDR2 FNYEAQ come from the germline V gene.

In its sample, this clone was seen a few times. CDR3 sequence: CASSSLSGTSGYTF. The CDR3 bases are TGCGCCAGCAGCAGCCTGTCCGGGACCTCGGGCTACACCTTC. V gene TRBV4-1 combines with J gene TRBJ1-2, with a weak D call TRBD1 (5 bases). Germline V lookup: CDR1 MGHRA, CDR2 YSYEKL. V was trimmed by 5 bases and J by 8 bases, leaving 18 bases between them. CDR3 length equals 14 residues.

As regards this clone: The sample contains more than one DNA sequence encoding this CDR3. The chain uses TRBV14 and TRBJ2-1; D might be TRBD1 (6 bases). Germline loops: CDR1 SGHDN, CDR2 FVKESK. The CDR3 has 14 amino acids. The V and J ends lost 1 base and 4 bases respectively, with 8 bases between them. The CDR3 region has the DNA TGTGCCAGCAGCCAAGGGGGGCCTTACAATGAGCAGTTCTTC. Translated, it gives CASSQGGPYNEQFF. Complete variable domain (other parts from reference TRBV14 and TRBJ2-1): EAGVTQFPSHSVIEKGQTVTLRCDPISGHDNLYWYRRVMGKEIKFLLHFVKESKQDESGMPNNRFLAERTGGTYSTLKVQPAELEDSGVYFCASSQGGPYNEQFFGPGTRLTVL.